The 13 T cell receptor beta chains below were found in one sample sequenced in a study of tumor and adjacent non-tumor tissue in lung cancer. The template was RNA from unsorted bulk tissue. Three rounds of nested PCR, following a modified ARM-PCR protocol, produced the TCRbeta library. One entry per CDR3 protein, called by TCRdb with MiXCR from the multiplex PCR reads. The profile shows some 90,000 distinct CDR3 sequences, roughly three fifths of them singletons. What was sequenced was lung tumor tissue. These receptors were obtained from a man aged 65-85 years with non-small cell lung cancer.

As for this clonotype: A much larger clonotype is one base distant, so this may be a read error. The chain couples TRBV20-1 to TRBJ2-1; D might be TRBD2 (6 bases). Germline loops: CDR1 DFQATT, CDR2 SNEGSKA (reference sequence). V was shortened by 4 bases and J by 3 bases, with 10 bases between the two germline ends. The CDR3 runs to 13 residues. The CDR3 bases are TGCAGTGCTAACCGGGACTTCTACAATGAGCAGTTCTTC. This sequence encodes CSANRDFYNEQFF.

Details on this clonotype: A read error may account for a junction end that differs from germline. V and J are TRBV11-1 and TRBJ2-5; D could derive from TRBD1 or TRBD2 (5 bases each). Germline V CDR1 and CDR2: SGHAT, FQDESV (reference sequence). This CDR3 spans 14 amino acids. CDR3 sequence: CASSLATSQGTRYF. DNA of the CDR3: TGTGCCAGCAGCTTAGCCACTAGTCAAGGGACCCGGTACTTC.

The table lists this clonotype with many counts. The genes are TRBV29-1 and TRBJ1-5, with 8 bases matching TRBD1. This CDR3 comprises 13 residues. CDR1 SQVTM and CDR2 ANQGSEA come from the germline V gene. The trim removed 5 bases at V and 5 bases at J, leaving 5 bases unmatched. This CDR3 reads CSVSGQGDQPQHF. The CDR3 bases are TGCAGCGTTTCCGGACAGGGTGATCAGCCCCAGCATTTT.

This clonotype has just a few counts. This may be a read error: a much more frequent sequence differs by one nucleotide. This rearrangement joins TRBV29-1 to TRBJ2-1; TRBD2 agrees at 14 bases. Germline lookup yields CDR1 SQVTM and CDR2 ANQGSEA. The CDR3 runs 16 residues. The CDR3 sequence is CSVGLAGGMSYSEQFF. CDR3 nucleotides: TGCAGCGTAGGACTAGCGGGGGGTATGTCCTACAGTGAGCAGTTCTTC.

The V call is TRBV10-2, the J call TRBJ2-3; 9 positions agree with TRBD1. Per the germline V gene, CDR1 is WSHSY and CDR2 is SAAADI. After removal of 10 bases from V and 5 bases from J, the junction contained 10 bases not matched to a gene. The CDR3 has 14 residues. CDR3: CANRSGTGQDTQYF. In DNA, the CDR3 is TGCGCCAACAGATCCGGGACAGGGCAAGATACGCAGTATTTT.

Judged by abundance, this clonotype is medium-sized. The chain couples TRBV4-1 to TRBJ1-1, with 12 bases that match TRBD1. The CDR3 consists of 20 residues. The V segment lost 4 bases and the J segment 0 bases; nucleotides outside the gene matches: 15. The germline CDR1 and CDR2 sequences are MGHRA and YSYEKL. The CDR3 sequence is CASSPTGSGTGGGMNTEAFF. CDR3 coding DNA: TGCGCCAGCAGCCCTACGGGATCCGGGACAGGGGGCGGAATGAACACTGAAGCTTTCTTT.

This clonotype was seen at least ten times. This chain links TRBV7-2 with TRBJ1-1, with no clear D. The V end lost 5 bases, the J end lost 0 bases, and 10 bases lay between the germline ends. CDR1 is SGHTA, CDR2 FQGNSA, per germline. There are 14 residues in the CDR3. The CDR3 reads CASSPIRVNTEAFF. The CDR3 coding sequence is TGTGCCAGCAGCCCGATCCGGGTGAACACTGAAGCTTTCTTT. Based on the CDR3 plus reference TRBV7-2 and TRBJ1-1, the full variable domain is GAGVSQSPSNKVTEKGKDVELRCDPISGHTALYWYRQSLGQGLEFLIYFQGNSAPDKSGLPSDRFSAERTGGSVSTLTIQRTQQEDSAVYLCASSPIRVNTEAFFGQGTRLTVV.

As to this clonotype: The junction does not match germline at one end; this may be a read error. V usage is TRBV6-5 and J usage is TRBJ2-3; D possibly corresponds to TRBD2 (6 bases). The length of the CDR3 is 15 residues. CDR1 MNHEY and CDR2 SVGAGI come from the germline V gene. CDR3 residues: CVNSWTRDLADTRYF. CDR3 in DNA: TGTGTCAACAGTTGGACACGGGACTTGGCAGATACGCGGTATTTT.

A remark on this clonotype: A much more abundant neighbour one base away suggests this may be a read error. A read error is likely, as this CDR3 ends without the conserved phenylalanine or tryptophan. V gene TRBV28 combines with J gene TRBJ2-7; D is ambiguous. Germline V gene lookup returns CDR1 MDHEN and CDR2 SYDVKM. The CDR3 runs 14 residues. The ends were cut back, 3 bases at V and 4 bases at J, with 13 bases in the middle. CDR3 nucleotide sequence: TGTGCCAGCAGTTTTGGATCTCCCGGGTACGAGCAGTACTTA. Its translation: CASSFGSPGYEQYL.

The genes are TRBV20-1 and TRBJ2-3; D is ambiguous. Germline CDR1 and CDR2: DFQATT and SNEGSKA (reference sequence). The CDR3 is 14 residues long. With 6 bases removed from V and 8 bases from J, the gap between germline ends came to 21 bases. The CDR3 bases are TGCAGTGCACCCCCGATACTAATGGGCGGTACGCAGTATTTT. Translation gives CSAPPILMGGTQYF.

In the case of this clonotype: The conserved final phenylalanine or tryptophan is absent from the CDR3, which likely points to a read error. The rearrangement uses TRBV11-2 and TRBJ2-2; D is undetermined. CDR3 length equals 15 residues. The germline gives CDR1 SGHAT, CDR2 FQNNGV. The CDR3, as DNA: TGTGCCAGCGGCTTAACTAACGGGTTCGCCGGGGAGCTGTTTATT. This codes for CASGLTNGFAGELFI.

The rearrangement uses TRBV10-3 and TRBJ2-1; D ambiguous. The CDR3 sequence is 12 residues long. The germline V gene has CDR1 ENHRY and CDR2 SYGVKD. Trimming pared 10 bases from V and 7 bases from J, leaving 14 bases between. DNA for the CDR3: TGTGCCACCAGAAGTGGGGTGAATGAGCAGTTCTTC. This codes for CATRSGVNEQFF.

About this clonotype itself: One end of the junction is discordant with germline, which a read error may explain. This chain links TRBV6-6 with TRBJ2-6; a weak D match, TRBD2 (6 bases). CDR1 is MNHNY and CDR2 is SVGAGI in the germline V gene (reference sequence). The CDR3 totals 16 residues. CDR3 sequence: CASNRPRGSVANVLTF. CDR3 DNA sequence: TGTGCCAGCAATCGTCCGCGGGGCTCTGTGGCCAACGTCCTAACTTTC.